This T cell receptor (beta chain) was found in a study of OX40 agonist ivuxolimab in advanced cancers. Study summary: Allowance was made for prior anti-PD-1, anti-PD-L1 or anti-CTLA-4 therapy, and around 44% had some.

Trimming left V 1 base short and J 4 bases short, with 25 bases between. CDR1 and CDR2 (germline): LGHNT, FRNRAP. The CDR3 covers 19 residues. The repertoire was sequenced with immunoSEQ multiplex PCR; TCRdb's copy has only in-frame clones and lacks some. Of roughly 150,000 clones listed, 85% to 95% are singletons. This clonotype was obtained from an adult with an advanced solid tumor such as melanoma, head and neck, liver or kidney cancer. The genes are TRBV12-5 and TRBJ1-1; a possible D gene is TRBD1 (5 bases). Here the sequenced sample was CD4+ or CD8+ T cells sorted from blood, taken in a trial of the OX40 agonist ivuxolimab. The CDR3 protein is CASGLAPKLGEKLGTEAFF. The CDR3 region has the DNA TGTGCTAGTGGTTTGGCTCCGAAGCTGGGGGAAAAATTGGGCACTGAAGCTTTCTTT.